This TCR beta chain appears in the sequencing data of a study of spatial heterogeneity in lung cancer. Study-wide findings and caveats: Ubiquitous, expanded tumor-derived TCRs were more frequently observed in blood at resection than at follow-up.

Described time point: sample taken at primary tumor resection. Whole RNA, isolated from tumor, nontumor lung or frozen PBMC, was sequenced without prior sorting. TCRdb redid the calling of the 5' RACE reads with MiXCR, one entry per CDR3 protein. The sample yields about 75,000 distinct CDR3 sequences, roughly 15% seen once. CDR3 length: 16 residues. Germline loops: CDR1 DFQATT, CDR2 SNEGSKA (reference sequence). Trimming left V 5 bases short and J 8 bases short, with 26 bases between. About this clonotype itself: Antigen: not known.

The chain uses TRBV20-1 and TRBJ2-3; D may be TRBD1 (6 bases). The receptor was isolated from a male donor with early-stage non-small cell lung cancer. Material: PBMCs, obtained at surgery. The CDR3 bases are TGCAGTGCTCCCCGTCTTCCAGGGGAACGATCGGGTACGCAGTATTTT. Protein sequence: CSAPRLPGERSGTQYF.